Following are 21 T cell receptor beta chains from one sample sequenced in a study of neurological immune-mediated disorders. MiXCR, run by TCRdb on the 5' RACE reads, gives a single entry per CDR3 protein. Among roughly 50,000 distinct CDR3 sequences, 4.5% were seen once, and the ten largest hold just over 5.5%. The specimen was PBMCs. Every receptor here comes from a woman aged 60-75 years with multiple sclerosis.

This clonotype was counted at least ten times. The V and J genes are TRBV28 and TRBJ1-2; D gene ambiguous. Between the trimmed V and J ends, which lost 6 bases and 2 bases, there was a span of 10 bases. The germline V gene encodes CDR1 MDHEN and CDR2 SYDVKM. The CDR3 is 13 residues long. DNA for the CDR3: TGTGCCAGCAGAGACGGGATAAACTATGGCTACACCTTC. Amino acid sequence: CASRDGINYGYTF.

This clonotype was detected many times. This chain joins TRBV10-2 and TRBJ1-2; 11 bases line up with TRBD1. The ends lost 0 bases at V and 4 bases at J; junction bases unmatched: 4. This CDR3 region has 16 residues. The germline CDR1 and CDR2 sequences are WSHSY and SAAADI. CDR3 DNA: TGCGCCAGCAGTGAGTCGGGGACAGGGGGATTCTATGGCTACACCTTC. Its protein is CASSESGTGGFYGYTF.

This clonotype was seen only a few times. This chain joins TRBV7-2 and TRBJ1-1; possibly TRBD1 for D (6 bases). Trimming removed 1 base at V and 11 bases at J, with 14 bases between. CDR3 length equals 13 residues. CDR1 is SGHTA, CDR2 FQGNSA, per germline. Here the CDR3 DNA reads TGTGCCAGCAGCTTAGGGGGGGCTGACAAGGCTTTCTTT. Amino acid sequence: CASSLGGADKAFF. The whole variable domain, filled in from reference TRBV7-2 and TRBJ1-1, reads GAGVSQSPSNKVTEKGKDVELRCDPISGHTALYWYRQSLGQGLEFLIYFQGNSAPDKSGLPSDRFSAERTGGSVSTLTIQRTQQEDSAVYLCASSLGGADKAFFGQGTRLTVV.

Many counts were recorded for this clonotype. The chain recombines TRBV20-1 with TRBJ1-1; 9 positions agree with TRBD1. From germline, CDR1 is DFQATT and CDR2 SNEGSKA (reference sequence). The V segment lost 4 bases and the J segment 4 bases; nucleotides outside the gene matches: 4. The CDR3 totals 13 residues. As DNA, the CDR3 is TGCAGTGCTAACCGGGACAGGGTCACTGAAGCTTTCTTT. Protein: CSANRDRVTEAFF.

This clonotype showed up many times. The chain links TRBV29-1 to TRBJ1-1; D is undetermined. V lost 7 bases and J 5 bases, leaving 17 bases between the germline ends. Germline CDR1 SQVTM, CDR2 ANQGSEA. The CDR3 runs 13 residues. The chain's CDR3 is CSAGASPGTEAFF. The CDR3 nucleotides are TGCAGCGCTGGAGCATCCCCGGGGACTGAAGCTTTCTTT. The full variable domain, in which reference TRBV29-1 and TRBJ1-1 provide the parts outside the CDR3, is SAVISQKPSRDICQRGTSLTIQCQVDSQVTMMFWYRQQPGQSLTLIATANQGSEATYESGFVIDKFPISRPNLTFSTLTVSNMSPEDSSIYLCSAGASPGTEAFFGQGTRLTVV.

This clonotype was detected many times. J is TRBJ2-2 and V is TRBV10-3; D is possibly TRBD2 (5 bases). V was cut by 7 bases and J by 3 bases, with 12 bases left in between. This CDR3 comprises 14 residues. CDR1 and CDR2 (germline): ENHRY, SYGVKD. The CDR3 DNA sequence: TGTGCCATCACGGCTAGCTTAGACACCGGGGAGCTGTTTTTT. Encoded protein: CAITASLDTGELFF.

This clonotype was detected many times. J is TRBJ1-4 and V is TRBV7-9; D not resolved. The CDR3 loop spans 13 amino acids. Germline loops: CDR1 SEHNR, CDR2 FQNEAQ (reference sequence). V was shortened by 2 bases and J by 8 bases, with 9 bases between the two germline ends. The DNA of the CDR3 is TGTGCCAGCAGCTTACGGAGGGAGGAAAAACTGTTTTTT. Protein product: CASSLRREEKLFF.

This clonotype was observed at least ten times. The gene calls are TRBV20-1 and TRBJ1-1; TRBD1 agrees at 7 bases. J was trimmed by 2 bases and V by 3 bases; bases with no gene match: 3. This CDR3 spans 13 amino acids. Germline V gene data show CDR1 as DFQATT and CDR2 as SNEGSKA (reference sequence). CDR3 in DNA: TGCAGTGCTAGCGACAGGGTAAACACTGAAGCTTTCTTT. Protein product: CSASDRVNTEAFF.

This clonotype was detected ten times or more. The chain uses TRBV15 and TRBJ1-2, with TRBD1 matching 10 bases. V shed 0 bases and J 9 bases; nucleotides not matched to a gene: 4. The length of the CDR3 is 14 residues. Germline CDR1 reads LNHNV; CDR2 reads YYDKDF (reference sequence). CDR3 DNA: TGTGCCACCAGCAGAGAGGACAGGGGGTATAGCTACACCTTC. Translated: CATSREDRGYSYTF.

There are many counts of this clonotype. The chain uses TRBV10-3 and TRBJ2-5; possible D gene TRBD1, 6 bases. The ends were cut back, 3 bases at V and 5 bases at J, with 16 bases in the middle. The CDR3 length is 15 residues. Germline V gene sequence: CDR1 ENHRY, CDR2 SYGVKD. The CDR3 DNA sequence: TGTGCCATCAGTGACACAGGGCCAGGGGTTGAGACCCAGTACTTC. Translated, it gives CAISDTGPGVETQYF.

This clonotype was counted at least ten times. This chain uses TRBV4-1 with TRBJ1-1; D is unclear. V was trimmed by 0 bases and J by 11 bases, leaving 10 bases between them. Per the germline V gene, CDR1 is MGHRA and CDR2 is YSYEKL. The CDR3 has 12 residues. The CDR3 DNA sequence: TGCGCCAGCAGCCAAGATGGGATGGGGGCTTTCTTT. The encoded protein is CASSQDGMGAFF.

This clonotype was seen at least ten times. This chain connects TRBV28 to TRBJ2-2; a possible D gene is TRBD1 (6 bases). The germline CDR1 and CDR2 sequences are MDHEN and SYDVKM. V was cut by 6 bases and J by 3 bases, with 17 bases left in between. CDR3 length: 16 residues. The CDR3 region is CASSSPTGADTGELFF. In DNA form, the CDR3 reads TGTGCCAGCAGCTCCCCGACAGGCGCGGACACCGGGGAGCTGTTTTTT.

The chain joins TRBV5-1 to TRBJ1-1, with D maybe TRBD1 (6 bases). CDR3 length: 16 residues. V gave up 7 bases and J gave up 6 bases, with 25 bases separating them. From germline, CDR1 is SGHRS and CDR2 YFSETQ. The CDR3 nucleotides read TGCGCCAGCTTAGGGGGTAACTCCCATATTTCTGCTGAAGCTTTCTTT. It is translated as CASLGGNSHISAEAFF.

This clonotype was seen many times. The rearrangement uses TRBV12-3 or TRBV12-4 and TRBJ1-1; 8 bases agree with TRBD1. The J segment lost 0 bases and the V segment lost 5 bases, leaving 2 bases of the junction unmatched. The CDR3 totals 14 residues. DNA for the CDR3: TGTGCCAGCAGTCGGGACAGGTTGAACACTGAAGCTTTCTTT. Translation gives CASSRDRLNTEAFF.

This clonotype was detected many times. This rearrangement joins TRBV4-2 to TRBJ1-1; D is possibly TRBD1 (5 bases). Looked up from germline, CDR1 is LGHNA and CDR2 is YNFKEQ. Trimming shortened V by 4 bases and J by 8 bases, and 20 bases separated the two germline ends. The CDR3 loop spans 15 amino acids. The CDR3 DNA is TGTGCCAGCAGCCCACAGGCTGGAAAGATCGGAGAAGCTTTCTTT. Encoded protein: CASSPQAGKIGEAFF.

This clonotype was counted many times. The rearrangement links TRBV4-1 to TRBJ1-1; maybe TRBD1 (5 bases). This CDR3 comprises 14 residues. Trimming pared 0 bases from V and 5 bases from J, leaving 10 bases between. Germline V gene sequence: CDR1 MGHRA, CDR2 YSYEKL. The CDR3 region is CASSQELAGTEAFF. The CDR3 DNA reads as TGCGCCAGCAGCCAAGAACTTGCAGGGACTGAAGCTTTCTTT.

CDR3: CASSLAGGSGNEQFF. The CDR3 bases are TGTGCCAGCAGCTTAGCTGGGGGATCAGGAAATGAGCAGTTCTTC. The chain recombines TRBV7-2 with TRBJ2-1; D tentatively fits TRBD1 or TRBD2 (5 bases each). The CDR3 has 15 residues. Trimming shortened V by 0 bases and J by 7 bases, and 13 bases separated the two germline ends. Per germline, CDR1 SGHTA and CDR2 FQGNSA.

This clonotype was recorded at least ten times. The V gene is TRBV7-9, the J gene TRBJ2-6; tentative D call: TRBD2 (6 bases). Germline CDR1 is SEHNR and CDR2 is FQNEAQ (reference sequence). Trimming cost V 9 bases and J 0 bases, with 9 bases left between them. CDR3 length equals 14 residues. As DNA, the CDR3 is TGTGCCAGTATCGGGAGCTCTGGGGCCAACGTCCTGACTTTC. Translating gives CASIGSSGANVLTF.

This clonotype has ten or more counts. The chain joins TRBV12-3 or TRBV12-4 to TRBJ1-6, with 8 bases matching TRBD1. The CDR3 contains 14 residues. After removal of 6 bases from V and 7 bases from J, the junction contained 5 bases not matched to a gene. The CDR3 loop is CASSRQGPNSPLHF. CDR3 sequence (DNA): TGTGCCAGCAGCAGACAGGGGCCAAATTCACCCCTCCACTTT.

The sample holds many counts of this clonotype. The chain employs TRBV20-1 and TRBJ2-5; either TRBD1 or TRBD2 may supply D (5 bases each). CDR1 is DFQATT, CDR2 SNEGSKA, per germline (reference sequence). The CDR3 spans 12 residues. V shed 1 base and J shed 3 bases, with 6 bases lying between them. DNA for the CDR3: TGCAGTGCTAGAGTGGGGGAAGAGACCCAGTACTTC. Amino acids: CSARVGEETQYF.

This clonotype was observed a handful of times. The chain couples TRBV5-1 to TRBJ1-2; D is unresolved. The CDR3 contains 14 residues. Looked up from germline, CDR1 is SGHRS and CDR2 is YFSETQ. Trimming pared 0 bases from V and 3 bases from J, leaving 9 bases between. The CDR3 is CASSLDRRDYGYTF. For the CDR3, the DNA is TGCGCCAGCAGCTTGGATCGAAGAGACTATGGCTACACCTTC.